Reported below is one T cell receptor (beta chain). Its antigen is unidentified. Clones were sequenced by immunoSEQ multiplex PCR, and TCRdb holds only the in-frame ones, with some missing. The sample has about 73,000 clones; approximately 90% are singletons. V was trimmed by 2 bases and J by 6 bases, leaving 11 bases between them. CDR1 is KGHSH, CDR2 LQKENI, per germline. This CDR3 region has 14 residues. This record belongs to a study of OX40 agonist ivuxolimab in advanced cancers. Study-level findings and limits: Clonal expansion was among the lowest in partial responders at 0.1-3.0 mg/kg, especially CD8+. Determination of antigen specificity was not performed for the expanded peripheral T cells. Doses of 0.1 to 3.0 mg/kg were accompanied by clonal expansion of CD4+ and CD8+ blood T cells by week 6.

The TCR was taken from an adult with an advanced solid tumor such as melanoma, head and neck, liver or kidney cancer. Sequences were derived from CD4+ or CD8+ T cells sorted from blood, sampled in a trial of the OX40 agonist ivuxolimab. The V and J genes are TRBV18 and TRBJ1-5, with D unresolved. The CDR3 DNA reads TGTGCCAGCTCACCATTGAGATCCGGTCAGCCCCAGCATTTT. Protein product: CASSPLRSGQPQHF.